These 13 T cell receptor beta chains came from one sample sequenced in a study of monozygotic twins with inflammatory bowel disease. For each CDR3 protein, TCRdb gives one entry from its re-call of the 5' RACE reads, without DNA. The sample yields about 160,000 distinct CDR3 sequences, of which the top ten take up 2.4%. The sequenced sample consisted of blood. Every receptor here comes from a human donor with ulcerative colitis or Crohn's disease, or a healthy co-twin of an affected twin (not recorded which).

The chain has TRBV7-9 and TRBJ2-3. This CDR3 is 16 amino acids long. In germline, CDR1 is SEHNR, CDR2 FQNEAQ (reference sequence). CDR3 protein: CASSLGTAGRRDTQYF.

The chain is built from TRBV10-3 and TRBJ1-4. Germline lookup yields CDR1 ENHRY and CDR2 SYGVKD. CDR3 size: 18 residues. CDR3 loop: CAISDPHEGPDGVEKLFF.

The chain uses TRBV6-6 and TRBJ2-1; TCRdb gives TRBD1 as the D gene, but with no DNA this cannot be confirmed. From germline, CDR1 is MNHNY and CDR2 SVGAGI (reference sequence). The CDR3 is 14 residues long. The CDR3 sequence: CASRVGTAYNEQFF.

The V gene is TRBV5-6, the J gene TRBJ2-7; TCRdb indicates TRBD1, and absent DNA this call remains unverified. CDR1 and CDR2 (germline): SGHDT, YYEEEE. The CDR3 extends over 14 amino acids. The CDR3 spells CASSDGTSSYEQYF.

The chain has TRBV7-9 and TRBJ1-1. The CDR3 extends over 13 amino acids. Germline V CDR1 and CDR2: SEHNR, FQNEAQ (reference sequence). The CDR3: CASSLKENTEAFF.

V is TRBV12-3 or TRBV12-4 and J is TRBJ1-4; there is no DNA to check the TCRdb D call of TRBD1. The length of the CDR3 is 15 residues. The CDR3 spells CASTTGGGRREKLFF.

V usage is TRBV3-1 and J usage is TRBJ2-7; the D call of TRBD1 rests on TCRdb alone, since no DNA is present to check it. The CDR3 loop spans 15 amino acids. Germline CDR1 LGHDT, CDR2 YNNKEL (reference sequence). The chain's CDR3 is CASSFRGGDSHEQYF.

The genes are TRBV7-3 and TRBJ2-5. Germline CDR1 SGHTA, CDR2 FQGTGA. This CDR3 contains 13 residues. Here the CDR3 reads CASSFQLQETQYF.

The chain uses TRBV4-2 and TRBJ2-5; TCRdb's assignment of TRBD1 cannot be checked, as there is no DNA. Per germline, CDR1 LGHNA and CDR2 YNFKEQ. The CDR3 spans 15 residues. Here the CDR3 reads CASSQGGGGQETQYF.

This chain connects TRBV9 to TRBJ2-5. CDR3 length: 16 residues. Per germline, CDR1 SGDLS and CDR2 YYNGEE. Here the CDR3 reads CASSIGAQAYQETQYF.

This chain connects TRBV5-1 to TRBJ2-3; with no DNA, the TCRdb D assignment of TRBD1 cannot be verified. The CDR3 covers 15 residues. In germline, CDR1 is SGHRS, CDR2 YFSETQ. CDR3 protein: CASRIRRQGGDTQYF.

V gene TRBV9 combines with J gene TRBJ2-3; TCRdb's D call, TRBD2, is unchecked because there is no DNA. The CDR3 extends over 16 amino acids. Per the germline V gene, CDR1 is SGDLS and CDR2 is YYNGEE. CDR3 sequence reads: CASSSGLAGYTDTQYF.

The chain recombines TRBV3-1 with TRBJ2-5; the D call from TCRdb, TRBD1, cannot be confirmed without DNA. Germline V gene data show CDR1 as LGHDT and CDR2 as YNNKEL (reference sequence). The CDR3 covers 13 residues. The CDR3 loop is CASTATGKETQYF.